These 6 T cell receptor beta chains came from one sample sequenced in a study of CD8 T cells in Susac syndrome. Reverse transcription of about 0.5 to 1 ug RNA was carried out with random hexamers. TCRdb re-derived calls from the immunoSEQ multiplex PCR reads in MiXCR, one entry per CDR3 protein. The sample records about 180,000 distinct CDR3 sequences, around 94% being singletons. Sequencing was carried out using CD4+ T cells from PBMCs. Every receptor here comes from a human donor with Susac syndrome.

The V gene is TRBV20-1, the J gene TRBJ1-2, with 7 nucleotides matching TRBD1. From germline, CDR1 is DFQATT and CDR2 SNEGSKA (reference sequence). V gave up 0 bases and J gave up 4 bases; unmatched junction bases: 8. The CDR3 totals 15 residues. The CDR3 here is CSARDQGDLTYGYTF. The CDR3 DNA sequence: TGCAGTGCTAGAGATCAGGGGGACCTAACCTATGGCTACACCTTC.

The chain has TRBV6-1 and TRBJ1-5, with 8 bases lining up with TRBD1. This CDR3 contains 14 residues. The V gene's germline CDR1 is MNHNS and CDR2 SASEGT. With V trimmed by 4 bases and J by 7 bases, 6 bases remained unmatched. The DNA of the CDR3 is TGTGCCAGCAGTGTGGGACAGGACGGCCAGCCCCAGCATTTT. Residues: CASSVGQDGQPQHF.

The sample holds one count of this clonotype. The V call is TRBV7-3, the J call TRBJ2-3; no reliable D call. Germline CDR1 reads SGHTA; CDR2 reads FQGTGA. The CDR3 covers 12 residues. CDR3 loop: CAFRSRTDTQYF. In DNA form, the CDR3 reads TGTGCTTTCCGTTCTCGCACAGATACGCAGTATTTT.

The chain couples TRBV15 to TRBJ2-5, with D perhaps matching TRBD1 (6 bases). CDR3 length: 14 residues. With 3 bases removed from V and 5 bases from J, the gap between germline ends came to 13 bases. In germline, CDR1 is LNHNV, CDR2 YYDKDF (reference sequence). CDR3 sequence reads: CATSRTGTRETQYF. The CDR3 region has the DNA TGTGCCACCAGCAGGACAGGCACTCGGGAGACCCAGTACTTC.

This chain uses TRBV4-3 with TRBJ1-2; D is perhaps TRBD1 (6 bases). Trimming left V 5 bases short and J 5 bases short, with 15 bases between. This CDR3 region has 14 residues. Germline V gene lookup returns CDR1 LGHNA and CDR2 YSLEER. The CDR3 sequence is CASSEVSGEYGYTF. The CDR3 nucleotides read TGCGCCAGCAGCGAGGTATCAGGGGAATATGGCTACACCTTC.

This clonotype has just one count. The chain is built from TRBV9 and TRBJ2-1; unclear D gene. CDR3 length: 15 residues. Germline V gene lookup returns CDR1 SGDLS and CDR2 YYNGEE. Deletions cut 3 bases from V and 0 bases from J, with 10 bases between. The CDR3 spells CASSAVQSSYNEQFF. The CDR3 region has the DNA TGTGCCAGCAGCGCCGTACAAAGCTCCTACAATGAGCAGTTCTTC.